The 30 T cell receptor beta chains reported below all come from one sample, sequenced in a study of blood T cell repertoires in COVID-19. Clones were read by immunoSEQ multiplex PCR, and TCRdb kept only the in-frame ones, dropping some. This table has roughly 150,000 clones, just under 85% appearing once. The sequenced sample consisted of peripheral blood. Every receptor here comes from an elderly woman with COVID-19, enrolled during active disease.

The chain combines TRBV25-1 with TRBJ1-5; 7 bases are shared with TRBD1. V shed 10 bases, J shed 5 bases, and the junction held 11 bases outside the gene matches. The CDR3 has 14 amino acids. Germline values: CDR1 MGHDK, CDR2 SYGVNS. The CDR3 loop is CATSPDRKDQPQHF. CDR3 coding DNA: TGTGCCACCTCCCCGGACAGGAAGGATCAGCCCCAGCATTTT.

This clone was observed a single time. The chain uses TRBV5-1 and TRBJ2-1; 7 bases are shared with TRBD1. The V and J ends lost 4 bases and 5 bases, in that order; junction bases with no gene match: 6. CDR1 SGHRS and CDR2 YFSETQ come from the germline V gene. This CDR3 comprises 14 residues. CDR3 nucleotide sequence: TGCGCCAGCAGCCCAGGGACAGCGAACAATGAGCAGTTCTTC. Its translation: CASSPGTANNEQFF.

The chain employs TRBV3-1 (or the pseudogene TRBV3-2) and TRBJ1-3, with TRBD1 identical over 8 bases. V was clipped by 5 bases and J by 2 bases; unmatched bases: 5. CDR1 is LGHDT, CDR2 YNNKEL, per germline (reference sequence). The CDR3 is 15 residues long. For the CDR3, the DNA is TGTGCCAGCAGCTTAACAGGGGGTACTGGAAACACCATATATTTT. This codes for CASSLTGGTGNTIYF.

The genes are TRBV18 and TRBJ2-1; 9 bases are a match to TRBD2. The CDR3 loop spans 16 amino acids. Germline V gene data show CDR1 as KGHSH and CDR2 as LQKENI. Trimming removed 5 bases from V and 6 bases from J; junction bases left unmatched: 11. CDR3 bases: TGTGCCAGCTCAAGTTTGTCACTAGCGGGTTTCAATGAGCAGTTCTTC. The encoded protein is CASSSLSLAGFNEQFF.

V usage is TRBV2 and J usage is TRBJ2-2, with D maybe TRBD2 (5 bases). This CDR3 spans 12 amino acids. Germline V gene sequence: CDR1 SNHLY, CDR2 FYNNEI. V lost 2 bases to trimming and J lost 8 bases, with 6 bases between them. The CDR3 spells CASSERRGELFF. DNA of the CDR3: TGTGCCAGCAGTGAAAGGAGGGGGGAGCTGTTTTTT.

The chain is built from TRBV2 and TRBJ2-5; the D is unclear. Between the trimmed V and J ends, which lost 4 bases and 5 bases, there was a span of 8 bases. This CDR3 contains 12 residues. Germline CDR1 reads SNHLY; CDR2 reads FYNNEI. The DNA of the CDR3 is TGTGCCAGCAGTGTGGAGTTGGAGACCCAGTACTTC. Translating it yields CASSVELETQYF.

The chain links TRBV6-2 or TRBV6-3 to TRBJ1-5; 7 nucleotides match TRBD1. V was clipped by 5 bases and J by 2 bases; unmatched bases: 6. The CDR3 loop spans 15 amino acids. Germline V gene data show CDR1 as MNHEY and CDR2 as SVGEGT. The CDR3 bases are TGTGCCAGCAGTCAGGGGGGCTCGGGCAATCAGCCCCAGCATTTT. It encodes CASSQGGSGNQPQHF.

The chain couples TRBV3-1 (or the pseudogene TRBV3-2) to TRBJ2-7; D possibly corresponds to TRBD1 (5 bases). This CDR3 region has 14 residues. V shed 3 bases and J shed 0 bases, with 9 bases lying between them. From germline, CDR1 is LGHDT and CDR2 YNNKEL (reference sequence). The CDR3 DNA reads as TGTGCCAGCAGCCAGACAGAAATCTCCTACGAGCAGTACTTC. Protein product: CASSQTEISYEQYF.

The V gene is TRBV5-1, the J gene TRBJ2-2, with D possibly TRBD2 on 5 matching bases. The CDR3 covers 15 residues. Trimming removed 3 bases from V and 1 base from J, with 10 bases in between. From germline, CDR1 is SGHRS and CDR2 YFSETQ. DNA of the CDR3: TGCGCCAGCAGCTGGACTCCTCGGAACACCGGGGAGCTGTTTTTT. Amino acids: CASSWTPRNTGELFF.

This chain links TRBV9 with TRBJ1-6, with D possibly matching TRBD1 (5 bases). The V end was cut by 0 bases, the J end by 7 bases, with 5 bases between. The CDR3 extends over 13 amino acids. Germline V gene lookup returns CDR1 SGDLS and CDR2 YYNGEE. The CDR3 reads CASSVDRNSPLHF. The CDR3 DNA is TGTGCCAGCAGCGTAGACAGGAATTCACCCCTCCACTTT.

The chain combines TRBV19 with TRBJ2-7, with 9 nucleotides matching TRBD1. Germline trimming cut 3 bases from V and 4 bases from J; bases unmatched to any gene: 7. The CDR3 has 15 residues. Germline-derived CDR1 and CDR2 are LNHDA and SQIVND (reference sequence). CDR3 in amino acids: CASSIRGQGPYEQYF. For the CDR3, the DNA is TGTGCCAGTAGTATCCGAGGACAGGGGCCTTACGAGCAGTACTTC.

The chain carries TRBV7-8 and TRBJ1-2; 7 bases map to TRBD1. V gave up 1 base and J gave up 6 bases; unmatched junction bases: 8. The CDR3 runs to 15 residues. Germline V CDR1 and CDR2: SGHVS, FQNEAQ. Here the CDR3 DNA reads TGTGCCAGCAGCTTAGACCGAAACAGGGGCGATGGCTACACCTTC. Protein: CASSLDRNRGDGYTF.

The V gene is TRBV7-9, the J gene TRBJ1-2; perhaps TRBD1 as D (6 bases). The CDR3 contains 15 residues. V lost 4 bases and J 4 bases, leaving 16 bases between the germline ends. CDR1 and CDR2 from the germline V gene are SEHNR and FQNEAQ (reference sequence). The CDR3 region has the DNA TGTGCCAGCAGCTCCCGGGGGGGGGCAAGCTATGGCTACACCTTC. This sequence encodes CASSSRGGASYGYTF.

In regard to this clone: Sequence at one end of the junction differs from germline and may be a read error. The chain is built from TRBV11-2 and TRBJ2-4; TRBD1 matches at 8 bases. The CDR3 runs to 13 residues. CDR1 is SGHAT and CDR2 is FQNNGV in the germline V gene. The CDR3 protein is CASSLSLGQARDF. Here the CDR3 DNA reads TGTGCCAGCAGCTTATCCCTGGGACAGGCGAGGGACTTC.

The J gene is TRBJ2-5, the V gene TRBV10-3; maybe TRBD2 (5 bases). This CDR3 has 13 amino acids. Germline CDR1 ENHRY, CDR2 SYGVKD. V was pared by 6 bases and J by 5 bases, with 13 bases between. CDR3 nucleotides: TGTGCCATCAGGCCCGAGGGTGGGGAGACCCAGTACTTC. It is translated as CAIRPEGGETQYF.

V usage is TRBV6-1 and J usage is TRBJ2-7, with 8 bases identical to TRBD1. The V segment lost 2 bases and the J segment 4 bases; nucleotides outside the gene matches: 1. Per the germline V gene, CDR1 is MNHNS and CDR2 is SASEGT. This CDR3 region has 13 residues. The CDR3 sequence is CASSENRGYEQYF. CDR3 DNA sequence: TGTGCCAGCAGTGAAAACAGGGGGTACGAGCAGTACTTC.

V is TRBV5-8 and J is TRBJ1-1; D not certain. Trimming cost V 4 bases and J 4 bases, with 17 bases left between them. The CDR3 contains 15 residues. CDR1 and CDR2 from the germline V gene are SGHTS and YDEGEE. CDR3: CASSGEGPGGTEAFF. The CDR3 DNA follows: TGTGCCAGCAGCGGAGAAGGACCGGGAGGCACTGAAGCTTTCTTT.

In DNA form, the CDR3 reads TGCGCCAGCAGCCAAGAGTACAGGGGGCCGCATCAGCCCCAGCATTTT. Its translation is CASSQEYRGPHQPQHF. The chain links TRBV4-3 to TRBJ1-5; TRBD1 aligns across 9 bases. V lost 0 bases to trimming and J lost 5 bases; unmatched junction nucleotides: 5. CDR3 length: 16 amino acids. Germline V lookup: CDR1 LGHNA, CDR2 YSLEER.

Here the CDR3 reads CASSGTGSSYEQYF. DNA of the CDR3: TGTGCCAGCAGTGGGACAGGGTCCTCCTACGAGCAGTACTTC. The gene calls are TRBV27 and TRBJ2-7; 9 nucleotides line up with TRBD1. This CDR3 is built from 14 residues. J lost 0 bases, V lost 5 bases, and 2 bases had no gene match. The germline CDR1 and CDR2 sequences are MNHEY and SMNVEV (reference sequence).

This clone was counted once. This chain uses TRBV4-3 with TRBJ1-4; D is perhaps TRBD1 (6 bases). Looked up from germline, CDR1 is LGHNA and CDR2 is YSLEER. The CDR3 is made up of 16 amino acids. Deletions cut 1 base from V and 8 bases from J, with 17 bases between. Here the CDR3 DNA reads TGCGCCAGCAGCCAAGGTCCGGGGGGCGTTCCCGAAAAACTGTTTTTT. Translation gives CASSQGPGGVPEKLFF.

The rearrangement joins TRBV27 to TRBJ2-7, with 7 bases fitting TRBD1. This CDR3 is 13 amino acids long. V was pared by 8 bases and J by 2 bases, with 6 bases of the junction left unmatched. Per germline, CDR1 MNHEY and CDR2 SMNVEV (reference sequence). The CDR3 sequence is CASWTGSTYEQYF. In DNA, the CDR3 is TGTGCCAGCTGGACAGGAAGCACCTACGAGCAGTACTTC.

The chain links TRBV10-2 to TRBJ2-7; 11 bases agree with TRBD2. Germline CDR1 reads WSHSY; CDR2 reads SAAADI. V lost 6 bases to trimming and J lost 2 bases; unmatched junction nucleotides: 12. The CDR3 length is 17 residues. The CDR3 here is CASRVTSGGTVPYEQYF. The CDR3, as DNA: TGCGCCAGCAGAGTAACTAGCGGGGGTACAGTCCCCTACGAGCAGTACTTC.

The gene calls are TRBV4-1 and TRBJ2-3; 8 bases are a match to TRBD2. CDR1 and CDR2 from the germline V gene are MGHRA and YSYEKL. The CDR3 runs to 17 residues. Losses at the gene ends were 4 bases for V and 4 bases for J; bases not matched to a gene: 13. The CDR3 region is CASSPGAAGVGADTQYF. In DNA, the CDR3 is TGCGCCAGCAGCCCGGGAGCAGCGGGAGTCGGGGCAGATACGCAGTATTTT.

This clone is a singleton in its sample. V gene TRBV18 combines with J gene TRBJ1-1; TRBD1 agrees at 9 bases. The J segment lost 5 bases and the V segment lost 5 bases, leaving 9 bases of the junction unmatched. The V gene's germline CDR1 is KGHSH and CDR2 LQKENI. The CDR3 length is 15 residues. The CDR3 sequence: CASSTLRQGGTEAFF. CDR3 in DNA: TGTGCCAGCTCAACGTTACGACAGGGGGGAACTGAAGCTTTCTTT.

The CDR3: CASSLAGGPAYEQYF. The CDR3 coding sequence is TGTGCCAGCAGCTTAGCGGGAGGGCCTGCCTACGAGCAGTACTTC. This chain links TRBV7-6 with TRBJ2-7, with 7 bases aligning to TRBD2. Germline V gives CDR1 SGHVS, CDR2 FNYEAQ. With V trimmed by 0 bases and J by 2 bases, 4 bases remained unmatched. The CDR3 totals 15 residues.

The V and J genes are TRBV2 and TRBJ2-1; a possible D gene is TRBD2 (6 bases). Between the trimmed V and J ends, which lost 2 bases and 7 bases, there was a span of 12 bases. From germline, CDR1 is SNHLY and CDR2 FYNNEI. The CDR3 is made up of 14 amino acids. The CDR3 region is CASSELGLQNEQFF. The CDR3, as DNA: TGTGCCAGCAGTGAACTGGGACTCCAAAATGAGCAGTTCTTC. The full variable domain, its missing parts supplied by reference TRBV2 and TRBJ2-1, is EPEVTQTPSHQVTQMGQEVILRCVPISNHLYFYWYRQILGQKVEFLVSFYNNEISEKSEIFDDQFSVERPDGSNFTLKIRSTKLEDSAMYFCASSELGLQNEQFFGPGTRLTVL.

The J gene is TRBJ2-5, the V gene TRBV14; 7 bases align to TRBD1. Germline V gene sequence: CDR1 SGHDN, CDR2 FVKESK. The CDR3 runs to 14 residues. Germline trimming cut 4 bases from V and 2 bases from J; bases unmatched to any gene: 4. The CDR3 DNA follows: TGTGCCAGCAGCCCCCGACAGGGACAAGAGACCCAGTACTTC. It is translated as CASSPRQGQETQYF.

This chain uses TRBV6-6 with TRBJ1-2; 10 nucleotides agree with TRBD1. The CDR3 contains 14 residues. V gave up 6 bases and J gave up 2 bases; unmatched junction bases: 3. Germline V gene sequence: CDR1 MNHNY, CDR2 SVGAGI (reference sequence). The CDR3 loop is CASRETGGNYGYTF. CDR3 nucleotides: TGTGCCAGCAGGGAGACAGGGGGCAACTATGGCTACACCTTC.

This sequence joins TRBV5-5 and TRBJ1-1, with 7 bases identical to TRBD1. Germline trimming cut 2 bases from V and 0 bases from J; bases unmatched to any gene: 4. The length of the CDR3 is 15 residues. The germline V gene encodes CDR1 SGHKS and CDR2 YYEKEE (reference sequence). CDR3 in amino acids: CASSFWDSLNTEAFF. CDR3 in DNA: TGTGCCAGCAGCTTTTGGGACAGTCTGAACACTGAAGCTTTCTTT.

V is TRBV2 and J is TRBJ2-7; tentative D call: TRBD1 (6 bases). Trimming cost V 5 bases and J 3 bases, with 8 bases left between them. CDR1 is SNHLY, CDR2 FYNNEI, per germline. The CDR3 length is 12 residues. CDR3 sequence (DNA): TGTGCCAGCAGTTCACAGGGCTACGAGCAGTACTTC. Its translation: CASSSQGYEQYF.